What follows describes a single T cell receptor (beta chain). The antigen remains undetermined. Sequenced by immunoSEQ multiplex PCR; TCRdb stores in-frame clones only, minus some. The table has approximately 2,000,000 clones, approximately 90% seen once; the top ten hold approximately 0.4%. All donors were Caucasian adults living in Nashville, Tennessee. This specimen comes from a study of shared clonotypes between healthy human individuals. Study results and caveats: Only blood samples were collected, and tissue repertoires likely differ. Among donors, sharing of clonotypes was expected to be affected by sequencing depth. Compared with clonotypes that all four donors shared, non-shared clonotypes had lower generation probabilities.

The V segment lost 2 bases and the J segment 3 bases; nucleotides outside the gene matches: 5. The CDR3 is 17 residues long. Germline CDR1 reads SGHTA; CDR2 reads FQGTGA. This TCR came from a man between 18 and 29 years old in good health. Some clones in this sample may be carry-over from other donors' samples. Sequences were obtained from naive CD4+ T cells from PBMCs. Subset indicated: CD45RA+ positively selected. The J gene is TRBJ2-6, the V gene TRBV7-3; 9 bases map to TRBD1. The CDR3 here is CASSLDRGWRGANVLTF. The CDR3 DNA reads as TGTGCCAGCAGCTTAGACAGGGGGTGGCGTGGGGCCAACGTCCTGACTTTC.